This TCR beta chain came from a study of T cell changes during pregnancy in multiple sclerosis. The CDR3 runs to 13 residues. The germline V and J ends were trimmed by 6 bases and 8 bases, with 16 bases remaining between them. CDR1 is ENHRY, CDR2 SYGVKD, per germline. Method: immunoSEQ multiplex PCR; TCRdb's copy keeps in-frame clones and lacks some. Of around 48,000 clones listed, approximately 92% are singletons. The chain couples TRBV10-3 to TRBJ1-2; D is undetermined. This sample comprised CD4+ T cells from peripheral blood mononuclear cells, obtained in the third trimester of pregnancy. The clonotype was recovered from a female donor with multiple sclerosis, enrolled in a pregnancy study. As DNA, the CDR3 is TGTGCCATCAGCCCCGGAAAGGGAGGCGGCTACACCTTC. It codes for CAISPGKGGGYTF.